This entry lists 3 T cell receptor beta chains sequenced from one sample in a study of graft-versus-host responses after intestinal transplantation. Repertoires were generated with immunoSEQ multiplex PCR, while TCRdb's copy carries only in-frame clones and drops some. The sample lists about 25,000 clones, approximately 94% occurring once. Sequenced here: PBMCs, sampled 156 days after intestinal transplant. The receptors originated from a human patient who received an intestinal transplant, so some T cells may come from the graft donor.

The chain uses TRBV9 and TRBJ1-1, with 9 positions matching TRBD1. Trimming at V came to 4 bases and at J to 5 bases, leaving 9 bases not matched to a gene. The CDR3 runs to 15 residues. Germline V lookup: CDR1 SGDLS, CDR2 YYNGEE. In DNA, the CDR3 is TGTGCCAGCAGCTCGACAGGGGGTAAAGGTACTGAAGCTTTCTTT. Translating it yields CASSSTGGKGTEAFF.

The chain employs TRBV4-1 and TRBJ1-2; 9 bases map to TRBD1. Germline V gene lookup returns CDR1 MGHRA and CDR2 YSYEKL. The CDR3 runs 15 residues. With V trimmed by 3 bases and J by 2 bases, 4 bases remained unmatched. The CDR3 nucleotides are TGCGCCAGCAGCCAGGGGGACAGGGTGAACTATGGCTACACCTTC. Protein product: CASSQGDRVNYGYTF.

The CDR3 reads CASSAGTGGSEQYF. The CDR3 DNA reads TGTGCCAGCAGTGCCGGGACAGGGGGTAGCGAGCAGTACTTC. This chain uses TRBV6-5 with TRBJ2-7, with 11 bases lining up with TRBD1. The germline V gene has CDR1 MNHEY and CDR2 SVGAGI. The CDR3 is 14 amino acids. The junction had 6 bases not matched to a gene; V was cut back by 5 bases and J by 6 bases.